This entry concerns a single TCR beta chain. A junction boundary mismatches the germline segment, possibly from a read error. Using immunoSEQ multiplex PCR, the repertoire was profiled, and TCRdb retains in-frame clones only, with some absent. Among almost 250,000 clones listed, 70% to 90% were seen once. The CDR3 sequence is 13 residues long. Germline CDR1 is SSHAT and CDR2 is FNYEAQ (reference sequence). This entry comes from a study of blood T cell repertoires in COVID-19. What was sequenced was PBMCs or T cells enriched from blood (not recorded which). The TCR was taken from a woman in her fifties or sixties who had recovered from COVID-19. J is TRBJ1-1 and V is TRBV7-7; the D is unclear. The CDR3 bases are TGTGCTAGCAGCCCGGGAGGAAACACTGAAGCTTTCTTT. This gives the protein CASSPGGNTEAFF.